The 15 T cell receptor beta chains reported below all come from one sample, sequenced in a study of T cells in Graves' hyperthyroidism and ophthalmopathy. Amplified TCR beta CDR3 regions derived from RNA transcripts. The TCR CDR3 first-round RT-PCR relied on the HTBI primer set. TCRdb fed the multiplex PCR reads into MiXCR, producing one record per CDR3 protein. The sample yields roughly 400,000 distinct CDR3 sequences, more than 15% seen once. The specimen was blood. The receptor source for this set is a woman aged 18 to 35 with Graves' hyperthyroidism that later progressed to Graves' ophthalmopathy.

This clonotype has ten or more counts. This chain uses TRBV6-1 with TRBJ1-5, with 7 bases lining up with TRBD1. CDR1 and CDR2 from the germline V gene are MNHNS and SASEGT. The CDR3 loop spans 15 amino acids. The ends lost 1 base at V and 3 bases at J; junction bases unmatched: 3. The CDR3 DNA reads as TGTGCCAGCAGTGAAGGTCAGGGGGTCAATCAGCCCCAGCATTTT. It encodes CASSEGQGVNQPQHF.

The table lists this clonotype with a few counts. This chain connects TRBV30 to TRBJ2-2; D is unresolved. Trimming pared 4 bases from V and 4 bases from J, leaving 13 bases between. The CDR3 contains 14 residues. Germline V CDR1 and CDR2: GTSNPN, SVGIG (reference sequence). CDR3 sequence: CAWKPLRFTGELFF. The CDR3 nucleotides are TGTGCCTGGAAACCCCTCCGTTTCACCGGGGAGCTGTTTTTT.

This clonotype was observed at least ten times. The chain has TRBV20-1 and TRBJ1-4; D is perhaps TRBD1 (5 bases). Germline CDR1 DFQATT, CDR2 SNEGSKA (reference sequence). This CDR3 region has 15 residues. V gave up 6 bases and J gave up 1 base, with 15 bases separating them. The CDR3 coding sequence is TGCAGTGCGACTCGAGTGGGGGGAACTAATGAAAAACTGTTTTTT. It specifies CSATRVGGTNEKLFF.

This clonotype was picked up a small number of times. The V and J genes are TRBV30 and TRBJ2-1; D unclear. Germline-derived CDR1 and CDR2 are GTSNPN and SVGIG (reference sequence). This CDR3 is 13 amino acids long. V was clipped by 4 bases and J by 4 bases, with 11 bases between them. The CDR3 sequence: CAWNEAGYNEQFF. The CDR3 DNA reads as TGTGCCTGGAACGAGGCCGGGTACAATGAGCAGTTCTTC.

The V call is TRBV29-1, the J call TRBJ2-2; no firm D call. The germline CDR1 and CDR2 sequences are SQVTM and ANQGSEA. The CDR3 loop spans 12 amino acids. V gave up 2 bases and J gave up 6 bases, with 7 bases separating them. This CDR3 is CSVERRPGELFF. The DNA for the CDR3 is TGCAGCGTTGAACGCAGACCCGGGGAGCTGTTTTTT.

The genes are TRBV28 and TRBJ1-1; D unclear. The CDR3 runs to 14 residues. V dropped 1 base and J dropped 8 bases, with 14 bases sitting between them. Germline V gene lookup returns CDR1 MDHEN and CDR2 SYDVKM. In nucleotides, the CDR3 is TGTGCCAGCAGTTTATCCCTCTCGGCCGCGGAAGCTTTCTTT. Protein: CASSLSLSAAEAFF.

This clonotype was seen repeatedly, ten times or more. The rearrangement links TRBV11-2 to TRBJ2-7; TRBD2 might be the D (5 bases). The V end was cut by 1 base, the J end by 2 bases, with 24 bases between. The CDR3 has 19 residues. Germline CDR1 reads SGHAT; CDR2 reads FQNNGV. CDR3 coding DNA: TGTGCCAGCAGCTTAGTCCTGTGGGAGTTCCACACTCCTACCTACGAGCAGTACTTC. Encoded protein: CASSLVLWEFHTPTYEQYF.

This rearrangement joins TRBV29-1 to TRBJ1-5; the D gene is possibly TRBD1 (6 bases). The germline CDR1 and CDR2 sequences are SQVTM and ANQGSEA. This CDR3 has 14 amino acids. V gave up 5 bases and J gave up 3 bases, with 14 bases separating them. CDR3 loop: CSVTLRGDNQPQHF. DNA of the CDR3: TGCAGCGTTACCCTCAGGGGTGACAATCAGCCCCAGCATTTT.

The table lists this clonotype with a few counts. The chain combines TRBV19 with TRBJ1-5; TRBD1 aligns across 12 bases. In germline, CDR1 is LNHDA, CDR2 SQIVND (reference sequence). The length of the CDR3 is 19 residues. Losses at the gene ends were 4 bases for V and 1 base for J; bases not matched to a gene: 11. This CDR3 reads CASSTYGTGGEASNQPQHF. The CDR3 DNA reads as TGTGCCAGTAGTACGTACGGGACAGGGGGCGAAGCAAGCAATCAGCCCCAGCATTTT.

This clonotype occurred many times. The chain joins TRBV12-3 or TRBV12-4 to TRBJ2-1; tentatively, D is TRBD2 (5 bases). The length of the CDR3 is 14 residues. V lost 2 bases, J lost 5 bases, and 10 bases lay in between. The chain's CDR3 is CASSLNYGNNEQFF. The CDR3 DNA reads as TGTGCCAGCAGTTTAAATTACGGGAACAATGAGCAGTTCTTC.

There are many counts of this clonotype. This chain uses TRBV6-1 with TRBJ2-4; 9 nucleotides agree with TRBD1. Germline trimming cut 5 bases from V and 7 bases from J; bases unmatched to any gene: 3. The germline CDR1 and CDR2 sequences are MNHNS and SASEGT. The CDR3 has 13 amino acids. CDR3 nucleotide sequence: TGTGCCAGCAGTTCCGGGACAGGGAACATTCAGTACTTC. Translated: CASSSGTGNIQYF.

In its sample, this clonotype was seen a few times. The gene calls are TRBV27 and TRBJ2-7; 8 positions match TRBD1. This CDR3 is built from 15 residues. CDR1 is MNHEY and CDR2 is SMNVEV in the germline V gene (reference sequence). After removal of 3 bases from V and 0 bases from J, the junction contained 4 bases not matched to a gene. In DNA, the CDR3 is TGTGCCAGCAGTTTTTGGACAGGGCTCTCCTACGAGCAGTACTTC. Protein sequence: CASSFWTGLSYEQYF.

In its sample, this clonotype was seen many times. V is TRBV6-1 and J is TRBJ1-5; tentatively, D is TRBD1 (5 bases). With 6 bases removed from V and 0 bases from J, the gap between germline ends came to 12 bases. This CDR3 comprises 15 residues. Germline V gene sequence: CDR1 MNHNS, CDR2 SASEGT. The CDR3 region has the DNA TGTGCCAGCAGGCTGGGACCGAATAGCAATCAGCCCCAGCATTTT. This encodes CASRLGPNSNQPQHF.

This clonotype appeared many times. The chain links TRBV7-2 to TRBJ1-5, with D perhaps matching TRBD1 (6 bases). This CDR3 comprises 15 residues. With 4 bases removed from V and 0 bases from J, the gap between germline ends came to 10 bases. Per germline, CDR1 SGHTA and CDR2 FQGNSA. As DNA, the CDR3 is TGTGCCAGCAGCTCGACAGGAAATAGCAATCAGCCCCAGCATTTT. Translation gives CASSSTGNSNQPQHF.

Only a few counts were recorded for this clonotype. The chain employs TRBV4-3 and TRBJ2-1; D is possibly TRBD1 (6 bases). The ends were cut back, 0 bases at V and 8 bases at J, with 23 bases in the middle. Germline V gene data show CDR1 as LGHNA and CDR2 as YSLEER. The CDR3 consists of 18 residues. The CDR3 sequence is CASSQDLRQAGYKDEQFF. As DNA, the CDR3 is TGCGCCAGCAGCCAAGATCTCCGACAGGCAGGTTATAAGGATGAGCAGTTCTTC.